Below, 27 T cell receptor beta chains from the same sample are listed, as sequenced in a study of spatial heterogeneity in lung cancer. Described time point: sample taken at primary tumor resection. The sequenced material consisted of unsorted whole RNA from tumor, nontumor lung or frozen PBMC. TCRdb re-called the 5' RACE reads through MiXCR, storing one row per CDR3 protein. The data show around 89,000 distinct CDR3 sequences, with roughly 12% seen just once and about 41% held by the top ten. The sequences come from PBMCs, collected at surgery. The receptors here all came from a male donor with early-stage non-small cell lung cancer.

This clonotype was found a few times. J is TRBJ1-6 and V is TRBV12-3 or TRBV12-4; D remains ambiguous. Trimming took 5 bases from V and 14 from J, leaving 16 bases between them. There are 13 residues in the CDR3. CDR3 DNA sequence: TGTGCCAGCAGTCCCGGAAGTTCGTCGACCCTCCACTTT. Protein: CASSPGSSSTLHF.

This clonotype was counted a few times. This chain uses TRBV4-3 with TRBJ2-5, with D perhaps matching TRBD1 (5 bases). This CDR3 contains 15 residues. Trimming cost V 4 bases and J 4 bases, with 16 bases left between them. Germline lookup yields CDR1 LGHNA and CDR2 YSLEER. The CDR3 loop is CASSRELGAPETQYF. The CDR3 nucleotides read TGCGCCAGCAGCCGAGAGCTAGGGGCCCCAGAGACCCAGTACTTC.

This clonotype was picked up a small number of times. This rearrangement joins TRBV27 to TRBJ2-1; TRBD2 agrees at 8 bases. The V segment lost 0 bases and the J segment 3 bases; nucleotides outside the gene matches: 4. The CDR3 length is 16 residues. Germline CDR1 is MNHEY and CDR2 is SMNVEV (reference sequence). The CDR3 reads CASSLSRGADYNEQFF. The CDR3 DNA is TGTGCCAGCAGTTTATCGCGGGGGGCAGACTACAATGAGCAGTTCTTC.

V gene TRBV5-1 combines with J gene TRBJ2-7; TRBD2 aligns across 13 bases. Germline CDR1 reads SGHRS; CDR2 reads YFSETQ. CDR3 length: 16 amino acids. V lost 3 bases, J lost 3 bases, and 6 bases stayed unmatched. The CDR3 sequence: CASSSTSGGQGYEQYF. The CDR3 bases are TGCGCCAGCAGCTCGACTAGCGGGGGGCAGGGCTACGAGCAGTACTTC.

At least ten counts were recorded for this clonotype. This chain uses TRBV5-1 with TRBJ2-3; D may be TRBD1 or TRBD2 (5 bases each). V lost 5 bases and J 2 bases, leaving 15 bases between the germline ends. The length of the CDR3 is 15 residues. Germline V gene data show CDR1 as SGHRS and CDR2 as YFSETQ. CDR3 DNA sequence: TGCGCCAGCAGGGTTGGGGGACCCATCACAGATACGCAGTATTTT. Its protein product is CASRVGGPITDTQYF.

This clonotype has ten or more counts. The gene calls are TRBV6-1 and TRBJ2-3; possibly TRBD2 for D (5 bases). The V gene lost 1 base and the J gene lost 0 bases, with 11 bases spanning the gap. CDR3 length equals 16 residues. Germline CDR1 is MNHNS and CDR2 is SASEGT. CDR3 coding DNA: TGTGCCAGCAGTGAAGGGAGGCCAACTAGCACAGATACGCAGTATTTT. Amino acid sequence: CASSEGRPTSTDTQYF.

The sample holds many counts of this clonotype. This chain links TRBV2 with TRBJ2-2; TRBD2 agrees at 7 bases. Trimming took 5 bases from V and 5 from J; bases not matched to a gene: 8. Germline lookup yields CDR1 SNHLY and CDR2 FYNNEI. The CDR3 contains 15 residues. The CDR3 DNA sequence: TGTGCCAGCAGTCTCGATGGGAGGGGAACCGGGGAGCTGTTTTTT. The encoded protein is CASSLDGRGTGELFF.

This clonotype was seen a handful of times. CDR3 DNA sequence: TGTGCCAGCATAGTATCGGGGGGACATCAGCCCCAGCATTTT. This encodes CASIVSGGHQPQHF. This chain joins TRBV6-6 and TRBJ1-5; D perhaps matches TRBD1 (5 bases). Germline assignment: CDR1 MNHNY and CDR2 SVGAGI (reference sequence). With 7 bases removed from V and 5 bases from J, the gap between germline ends came to 15 bases. This CDR3 region has 14 residues.

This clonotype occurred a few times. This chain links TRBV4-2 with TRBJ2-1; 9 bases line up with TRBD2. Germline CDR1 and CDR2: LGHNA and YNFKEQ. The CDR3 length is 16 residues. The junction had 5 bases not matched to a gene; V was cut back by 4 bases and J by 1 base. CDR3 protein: CASSLQSGRSYNEQFF. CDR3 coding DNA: TGTGCCAGCAGCCTACAGAGCGGGAGGTCCTACAATGAGCAGTTCTTC.

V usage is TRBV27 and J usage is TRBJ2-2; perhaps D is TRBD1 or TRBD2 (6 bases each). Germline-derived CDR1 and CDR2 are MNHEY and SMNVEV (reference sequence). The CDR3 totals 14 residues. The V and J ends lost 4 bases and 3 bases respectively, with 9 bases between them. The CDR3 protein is CASSSGGYTGELFF. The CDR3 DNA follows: TGTGCCAGCAGTTCCGGGGGCTACACCGGGGAGCTGTTTTTT.

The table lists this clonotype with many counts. As DNA, the CDR3 is TGTGCCAGCAGGGCGGGACCTAGGAATGAAAAACTGTTTTTT. This gives the protein CASRAGPRNEKLFF. The V call is TRBV12-3 or TRBV12-4, the J call TRBJ1-4; tentative D call: TRBD1 (5 bases). V was shortened by 6 bases and J by 5 bases, with 13 bases between the two germline ends. The CDR3 is made up of 14 amino acids.

Written as DNA, the CDR3 is TGCGCCAGCAGCTTGGAGACAAGGAACACTGAAGCTTTCTTT. Translated, it gives CASSLETRNTEAFF. This chain uses TRBV5-1 with TRBJ1-1; no definite D call. This CDR3 has 14 amino acids. V was clipped by 0 bases and J by 1 base, with 7 bases between them. From germline, CDR1 is SGHRS and CDR2 YFSETQ. Full variable domain (missing parts from reference TRBV5-1 and TRBJ1-1): KAGVTQTPRYLIKTRGQQVTLSCSPISGHRSVSWYQQTPGQGLQFLFEYFSETQRNKGNFPGRFSGRQFSNSRSEMNVSTLELGDSALYLCASSLETRNTEAFFGQGTRLTVV.

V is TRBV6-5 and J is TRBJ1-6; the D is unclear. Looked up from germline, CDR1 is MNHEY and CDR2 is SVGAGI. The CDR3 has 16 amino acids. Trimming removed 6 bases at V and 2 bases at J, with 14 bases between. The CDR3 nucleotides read TGTGCCAGCAGGCTCCGAGTTCAAGCCTATAATTCACCCCTCCACTTT. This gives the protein CASRLRVQAYNSPLHF.

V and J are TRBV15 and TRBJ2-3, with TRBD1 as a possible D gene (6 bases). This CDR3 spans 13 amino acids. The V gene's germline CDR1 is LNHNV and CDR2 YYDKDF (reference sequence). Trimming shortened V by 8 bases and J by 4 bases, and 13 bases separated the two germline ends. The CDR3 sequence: CATGARGSDTQYF. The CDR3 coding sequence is TGTGCCACCGGAGCCAGGGGATCAGATACGCAGTATTTT.

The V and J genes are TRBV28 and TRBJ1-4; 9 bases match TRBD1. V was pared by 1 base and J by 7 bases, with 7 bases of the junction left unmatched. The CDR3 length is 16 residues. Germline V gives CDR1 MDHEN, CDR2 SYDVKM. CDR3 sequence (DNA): TGTGCCAGCAGTTTATCCGTACAGGGGGCGCGTGAAAAACTGTTTTTT. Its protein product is CASSLSVQGAREKLFF.

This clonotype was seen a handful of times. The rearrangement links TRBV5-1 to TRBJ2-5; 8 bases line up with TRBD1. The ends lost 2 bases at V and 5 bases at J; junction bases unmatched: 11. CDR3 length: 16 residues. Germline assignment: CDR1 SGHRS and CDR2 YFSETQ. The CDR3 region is CASSFGQGGIAETQYF. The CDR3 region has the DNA TGCGCCAGCAGCTTTGGACAGGGTGGGATTGCGGAGACCCAGTACTTC. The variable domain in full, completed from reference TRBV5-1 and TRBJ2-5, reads KAGVTQTPRYLIKTRGQQVTLSCSPISGHRSVSWYQQTPGQGLQFLFEYFSETQRNKGNFPGRFSGRQFSNSRSEMNVSTLELGDSALYLCASSFGQGGIAETQYFGPGTRLLVL.

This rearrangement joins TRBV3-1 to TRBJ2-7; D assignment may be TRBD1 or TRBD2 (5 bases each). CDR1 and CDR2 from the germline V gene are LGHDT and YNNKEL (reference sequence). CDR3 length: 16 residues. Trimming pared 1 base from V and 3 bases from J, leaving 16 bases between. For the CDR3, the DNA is TGTGCCAGCAGCCAAGCGGGCAGCCTGGGGGACTACGAGCAGTACTTC. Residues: CASSQAGSLGDYEQYF.

This CDR3 reads CASSQDQDTFSYEQYF. The CDR3 DNA reads as TGTGCCAGCAGCCAAGATCAAGATACCTTCTCCTACGAGCAGTACTTC. This chain links TRBV4-2 with TRBJ2-7; D not resolved. CDR1 is LGHNA, CDR2 YNFKEQ, per germline. V dropped 0 bases and J dropped 0 bases, with 12 bases sitting between them. This CDR3 has 16 residues.

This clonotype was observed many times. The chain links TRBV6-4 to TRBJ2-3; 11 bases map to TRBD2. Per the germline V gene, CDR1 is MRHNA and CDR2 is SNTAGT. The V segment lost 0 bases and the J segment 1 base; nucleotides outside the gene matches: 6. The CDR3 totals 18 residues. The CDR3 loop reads CASSDSYQTSGGTDTQYF. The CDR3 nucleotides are TGTGCCAGCAGTGACTCTTACCAGACTAGCGGGGGCACAGATACGCAGTATTTT.

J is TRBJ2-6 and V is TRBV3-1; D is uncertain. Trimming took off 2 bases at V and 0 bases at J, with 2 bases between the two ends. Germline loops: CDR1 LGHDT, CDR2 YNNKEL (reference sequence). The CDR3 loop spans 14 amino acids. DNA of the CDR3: TGTGCCAGCAGCCAACGCTCTGGGGCCAACGTCCTGACTTTC. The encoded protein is CASSQRSGANVLTF.

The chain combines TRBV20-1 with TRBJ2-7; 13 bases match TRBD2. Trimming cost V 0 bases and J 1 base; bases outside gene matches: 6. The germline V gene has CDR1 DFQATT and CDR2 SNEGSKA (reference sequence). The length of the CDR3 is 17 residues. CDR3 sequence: CSARDAGLAGRSYEQYF. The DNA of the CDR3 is TGCAGTGCTAGAGATGCGGGACTAGCGGGAAGATCCTACGAGCAGTACTTC.

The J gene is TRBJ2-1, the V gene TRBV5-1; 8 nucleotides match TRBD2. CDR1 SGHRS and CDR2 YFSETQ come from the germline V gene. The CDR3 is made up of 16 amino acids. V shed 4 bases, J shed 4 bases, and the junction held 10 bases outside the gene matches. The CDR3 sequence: CASSRNSGRRYNEQFF. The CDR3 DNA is TGCGCCAGCAGCAGGAACAGCGGGAGAAGGTACAATGAGCAGTTCTTC.

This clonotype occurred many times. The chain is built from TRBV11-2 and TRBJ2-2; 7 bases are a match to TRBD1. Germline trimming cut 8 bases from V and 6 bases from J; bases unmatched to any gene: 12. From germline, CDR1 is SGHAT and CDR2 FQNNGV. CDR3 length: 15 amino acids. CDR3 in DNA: TGTGCCAGCGGCCGAAGACAGGGTTTCTCCGGGGAGCTGTTTTTT. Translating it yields CASGRRQGFSGELFF.

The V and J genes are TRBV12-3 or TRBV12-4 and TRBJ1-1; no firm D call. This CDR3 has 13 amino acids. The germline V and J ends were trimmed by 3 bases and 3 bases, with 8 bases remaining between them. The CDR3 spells CASSLRGDTEAFF. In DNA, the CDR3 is TGTGCCAGCAGTTTGCGGGGAGACACTGAAGCTTTCTTT.

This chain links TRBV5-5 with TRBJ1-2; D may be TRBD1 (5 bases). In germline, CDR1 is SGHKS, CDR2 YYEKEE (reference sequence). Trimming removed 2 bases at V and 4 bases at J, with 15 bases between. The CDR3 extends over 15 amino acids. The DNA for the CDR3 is TGTGCCAGCAGCTTTCCCAACCCGGGGCCCTATGGCTACACCTTC. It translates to CASSFPNPGPYGYTF.

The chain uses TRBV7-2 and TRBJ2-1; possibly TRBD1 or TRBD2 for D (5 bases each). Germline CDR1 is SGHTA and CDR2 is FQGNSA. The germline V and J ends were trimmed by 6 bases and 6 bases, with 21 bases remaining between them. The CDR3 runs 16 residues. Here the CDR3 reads CASRGEGPGLINEQFF. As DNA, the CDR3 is TGTGCCAGCAGGGGAGAGGGACCAGGGTTGATCAATGAGCAGTTCTTC. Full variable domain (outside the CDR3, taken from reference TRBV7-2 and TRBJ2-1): GAGVSQSPSNKVTEKGKDVELRCDPISGHTALYWYRQSLGQGLEFLIYFQGNSAPDKSGLPSDRFSAERTGGSVSTLTIQRTQQEDSAVYLCASRGEGPGLINEQFFGPGTRLTVL.

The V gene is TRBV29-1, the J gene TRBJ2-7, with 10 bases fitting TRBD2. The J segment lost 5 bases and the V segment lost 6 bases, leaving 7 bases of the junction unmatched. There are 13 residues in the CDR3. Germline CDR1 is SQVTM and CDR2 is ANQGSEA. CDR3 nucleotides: TGCAGCGTGGGGACTAGCGTAAATAACGAGCAGTACTTC. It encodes CSVGTSVNNEQYF.